The source of this TCR beta chain is a study of molecular identifiers for immune sequencing clone quantification. Study overall: The replicate experiment used RNA from roughly 18,000 or 92,000 naive CD8 cells. This RNA was split into five aliquots, and four of them were sequenced. Study-wide findings and caveats: Effector cells kept over 99% of their molecules in clones above 20 RNA copies, while naive cells kept under 1% there.

CDR3 length equals 16 residues. The V end lost 1 base, the J end lost 7 bases, and 19 bases lay between the germline ends. CDR1 and CDR2 (germline): MGHDK, SYGVNS. One entry per CDR3 protein results from TCRdb running MiXCR on the PCR reads. The repertoire includes approximately 670,000 distinct CDR3 sequences, approximately 20% of them detected once, and around 0.86% sits in the top ten. This clonotype occurred many times. Its specificity is not known. Input for naive CD8 libraries was about 19,000 to 1,100,000 sorted cells; the RNA fraction used was 10%, 30% or 50%. For naive CD8 T cells, sorting used the CD8+CD4-CCR7+CD45RA+ phenotype.

The chain uses TRBV25-1 and TRBJ2-5; D possibly corresponds to TRBD1 (7 bases). This clonotype originated in a human donor in good health. Some libraries in this study had Jurkat cell RNA spiked in. Sequencing was carried out using naive CD8+ T cells from blood, with Jurkat cell RNA spiked in. As to subset: FACS-sorted CD8+CD4-CCR7+CD45RA+ naive T cells. The CDR3 DNA is TGTGCCAGCAGTGAATTTGCGGCAGGGGGGCGAGGGACCCAGTACTTC. Translating it yields CASSEFAAGGRGTQYF.